The source of this T cell receptor (beta chain) is a study of CD8 T cells in Susac syndrome. The CDR3 is made up of 14 amino acids. From germline, CDR1 is LNHDA and CDR2 SQIVND (reference sequence). V lost 1 base and J 0 bases, leaving 1 base between the germline ends. Random hexamers were used to reverse transcribe the RNA input (roughly 0.5 to 1 ug). TCRdb reprocessed the immunoSEQ multiplex PCR reads with MiXCR, giving one entry per CDR3 protein. The sample has approximately 270,000 distinct CDR3 sequences; just over 90% are singletons. TCR beta from blood CD8+ and CD4+ T cells was sequenced. Bulk CD8+ and CD4+ cells came from magnetic negative isolation; CD8+ TEMRA by FACS.

Sequencing input: CD4+ T cells from PBMCs. The chain links TRBV19 to TRBJ2-6, with unresolved D. This TCR was sampled from a human donor with multiple sclerosis. The DNA of the CDR3 is TGTGCCAGTAGTATAGGCTCTGGGGCCAACGTCCTGACTTTC. Protein: CASSIGSGANVLTF.